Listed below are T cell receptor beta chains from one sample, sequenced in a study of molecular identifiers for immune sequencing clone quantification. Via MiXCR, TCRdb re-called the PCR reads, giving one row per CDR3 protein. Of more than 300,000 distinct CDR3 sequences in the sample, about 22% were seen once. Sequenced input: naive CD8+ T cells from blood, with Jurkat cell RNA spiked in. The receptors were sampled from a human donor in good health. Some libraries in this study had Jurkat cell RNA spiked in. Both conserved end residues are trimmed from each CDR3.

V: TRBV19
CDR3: ASSMGLRTEAF

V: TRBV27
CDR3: ASSLQSSYEQY

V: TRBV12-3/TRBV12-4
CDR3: ASSSGSGQGRGQPQH

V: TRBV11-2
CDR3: ASSLGRGRINTEAF

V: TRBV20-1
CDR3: SAPPIGEDYEQY

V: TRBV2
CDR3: ASSEVGPRQAILPTDTQY

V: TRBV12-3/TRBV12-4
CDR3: ASSFVLAEQY

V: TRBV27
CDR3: ASSFLGSEETQY

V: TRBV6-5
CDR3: ASGLRSETGVYGYT

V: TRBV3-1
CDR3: ASSQPDTIAKNIQY

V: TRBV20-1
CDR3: SANHRGLPKNIQY

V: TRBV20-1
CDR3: SARDSAGVGEQY

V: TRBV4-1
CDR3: ASSQDGVEAF

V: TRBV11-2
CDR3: ASSRDGAFGTDTQY

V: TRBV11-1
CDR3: ASSFTLTETYEQY

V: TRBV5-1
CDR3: ASSLQGPSGANVLT

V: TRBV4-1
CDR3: ASGHQIAGSYEQY

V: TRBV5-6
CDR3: ASSLGTYVTYEQY

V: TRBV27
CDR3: ASSSGRPTDTQY

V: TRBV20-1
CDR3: SARVPFQETQY

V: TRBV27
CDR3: ASRSLSTFDTIY

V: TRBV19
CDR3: ASSMGYGTAVGNYGYT

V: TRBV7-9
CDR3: ASSLPASRRNEQF

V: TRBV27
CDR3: ASSLGQGLGEQY

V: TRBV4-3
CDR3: ASSQDQGASENTEAF

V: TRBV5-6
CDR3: ASSSGAVEAF

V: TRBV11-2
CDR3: ASSKESTDTQY

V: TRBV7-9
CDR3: ASSFGPPGNTIY